One sample yielded the 31 T cell receptor beta chains listed below, sequenced in a study of cytomegalovirus exposure and HLA in healthy donors. Using immunoSEQ multiplex PCR, the repertoire was profiled, and TCRdb retains in-frame clones only, with some absent. The table has 200,000 to 250,000 clones, 85% to 90% seen once. Sequenced input: PBMCs. These receptors originate from a man aged 18 to 30 in good health and CMV-seronegative.

This clone came up a few times. The chain uses TRBV7-9 and TRBJ2-3, with 11 bases fitting TRBD2. The CDR3 is made up of 15 amino acids. V was clipped by 5 bases and J by 1 base; unmatched bases: 2. Per the germline V gene, CDR1 is SEHNR and CDR2 is FQNEAQ (reference sequence). CDR3 DNA: TGTGCCAGCAGCCTGGGACTAGCGGGCACAGATACGCAGTATTTT. It translates to CASSLGLAGTDTQYF.

The gene calls are TRBV4-3 and TRBJ1-2, with TRBD1 identical over 7 bases. The CDR3 length is 14 residues. Germline CDR1 LGHNA, CDR2 YSLEER. Trimming at V came to 1 base and at J to 4 bases, leaving 3 bases not matched to a gene. The CDR3 DNA sequence: TGCGCCAGCAGCCAAGGCGGGACAGCCTATGGCTACACCTTC. Protein sequence: CASSQGGTAYGYTF.

The chain is built from TRBV4-3 and TRBJ2-3, with TRBD2 matching 8 bases. The CDR3 has 19 residues. Germline CDR1 is LGHNA and CDR2 is YSLEER. With V trimmed by 0 bases and J by 1 base, 12 bases remained unmatched. DNA for the CDR3: TGCGCCAGCAGCCAAGATCTTCTTTACGGGAGGGCCGGCACAGATACGCAGTATTTT. Translated: CASSQDLLYGRAGTDTQYF.

V and J are TRBV7-3 and TRBJ2-6; no reliable D call. The CDR3 extends over 15 amino acids. Germline V gives CDR1 SGHTA, CDR2 FQGTGA. V lost 2 bases to trimming and J lost 0 bases, with 5 bases between them. CDR3 DNA: TGTGCCAGCAGCTTATTTAGCTCTGGGGCCAACGTCCTGACTTTC. Amino acids: CASSLFSSGANVLTF. Full variable domain (missing parts from reference TRBV7-3 and TRBJ2-6): GAGVSQTPSNKVTEKGKYVELRCDPISGHTALYWYRQSLGQGPEFLIYFQGTGAADDSGLPNDRFFAVRPEGSVSTLKIQRTERGDSAVYLCASSLFSSGANVLTFGAGSRLTVL.

The chain couples TRBV6-5 to TRBJ1-2; possible D gene TRBD1, 6 bases. The CDR3 spans 15 residues. Germline loops: CDR1 MNHEY, CDR2 SVGAGI. V lost 2 bases and J lost 7, with 17 bases in between. CDR3 amino acids: CASSYKGTGFGGYTF. CDR3 nucleotides: TGTGCCAGCAGTTACAAGGGCACAGGGTTCGGTGGCTACACCTTC.

The CDR3 is CASSYGAGGSYEQYF. In DNA, the CDR3 is TGTGCCAGCAGTTACGGAGCGGGGGGGTCTTACGAGCAGTACTTC. The rearrangement links TRBV6-5 to TRBJ2-7; 10 nucleotides line up with TRBD2. The CDR3 is 15 amino acids. Germline CDR1 reads MNHEY; CDR2 reads SVGAGI. With V trimmed by 2 bases and J by 4 bases, 5 bases remained unmatched.

The chain couples TRBV11-2 to TRBJ1-2; possibly TRBD1 for D (6 bases). Trimming shortened V by 5 bases and J by 1 base, and 11 bases separated the two germline ends. CDR3 length equals 14 residues. Germline assignment: CDR1 SGHAT and CDR2 FQNNGV. CDR3 protein: CASSPDSFNYGYTF. For the CDR3, the DNA is TGTGCCAGCAGCCCGGACAGTTTTAACTATGGCTACACCTTC.

The V and J genes are TRBV5-1 and TRBJ2-1; 9 nucleotides match TRBD2. V shed 2 bases, J shed 4 bases, and the junction held 4 bases outside the gene matches. The CDR3 extends over 15 amino acids. CDR1 and CDR2 (germline): SGHRS, YFSETQ. The CDR3 region has the DNA TGCGCCAGCAGCTTAGGGCTAGCGGGGTACAATGAGCAGTTCTTC. Encoded protein: CASSLGLAGYNEQFF.

This clone showed up just once. The chain joins TRBV18 to TRBJ1-2, with D possibly being TRBD1 (5 bases). Germline assignment: CDR1 KGHSH and CDR2 LQKENI. V was pared by 3 bases and J by 6 bases, with 17 bases between. This CDR3 contains 15 residues. CDR3: CASSPPGRWGDGYTF. CDR3 sequence (DNA): TGTGCCAGCTCACCTCCGGGACGGTGGGGGGATGGCTACACCTTC.

J is TRBJ2-2 and V is TRBV29-1; 8 bases line up with TRBD1. V dropped 7 bases and J dropped 0; count of bases not matched to a gene: 7. This CDR3 comprises 15 residues. Germline loops: CDR1 SQVTM, CDR2 ANQGSEA. CDR3: CSAATGGSNTGELFF. The CDR3 bases are TGCAGCGCCGCAACAGGGGGTTCGAACACCGGGGAGCTGTTTTTT.

The gene calls are TRBV4-1 and TRBJ2-1; 8 positions match TRBD2. This CDR3 region has 16 residues. V lost 4 bases and J lost 1; bases outside the gene matches: 6. Germline V CDR1 and CDR2: MGHRA, YSYEKL. The CDR3 here is CASSRGRGVSYNEQFF. The CDR3 region has the DNA TGCGCCAGCAGCCGAGGGCGGGGGGTTTCCTACAATGAGCAGTTCTTC.

The chain recombines TRBV4-3 with TRBJ1-2; a weak D match, TRBD1 (6 bases). The CDR3 runs 16 residues. From germline, CDR1 is LGHNA and CDR2 YSLEER. V lost 0 bases and J 5 bases, leaving 16 bases between the germline ends. CDR3 DNA sequence: TGCGCCAGCAGCCAAGATAATACGGACAGACGATATGGCTACACCTTC. It codes for CASSQDNTDRRYGYTF.

J is TRBJ2-7 and V is TRBV5-6, with unresolved D. The CDR3 length is 14 residues. Germline V gene sequence: CDR1 SGHDT, CDR2 YYEEEE. Trimming cost V 0 bases and J 12 bases, with 19 bases left between them. In nucleotides, the CDR3 is TGTGCCAGCAGCTTGGTTCAACAGCCCCCTCTTTGGTACTTC. Its protein is CASSLVQQPPLWYF.

The chain recombines TRBV7-2 with TRBJ2-3, with D possibly being TRBD2 (6 bases). V was cut by 8 bases and J by 5 bases, with 14 bases left in between. Germline CDR1 and CDR2: SGHTA and FQGNSA. The CDR3 loop spans 13 amino acids. In nucleotides, the CDR3 is TGTGCCAGCGGCAGGGAGGTGATAGATACGCAGTATTTT. Encoded protein: CASGREVIDTQYF.

V and J are TRBV7-7 and TRBJ2-3, with 7 bases lining up with TRBD2. The CDR3 is 13 residues long. V was clipped by 1 base and J by 5 bases; unmatched bases: 0. Looked up from germline, CDR1 is SSHAT and CDR2 is FNYEAQ (reference sequence). The CDR3 DNA reads TGTGCCAGCAGCTTAGGGGAGGGAGATACGCAGTATTTT. It encodes CASSLGEGDTQYF.

This chain links TRBV5-1 with TRBJ1-1, with D possibly being TRBD1 (5 bases). Germline V gives CDR1 SGHRS, CDR2 YFSETQ. The CDR3 spans 15 residues. V was trimmed by 0 bases and J by 1 base, leaving 10 bases between them. CDR3 protein: CASSLDSGANTEAFF. The CDR3 DNA sequence: TGCGCCAGCAGCTTGGACAGCGGGGCGAACACTGAAGCTTTCTTT.

This chain connects TRBV11-2 to TRBJ2-7; a possible D gene is TRBD2 (5 bases). Per the germline V gene, CDR1 is SGHAT and CDR2 is FQNNGV. The CDR3 totals 13 residues. V dropped 1 base and J dropped 4 bases, with 8 bases sitting between them. CDR3 nucleotide sequence: TGTGCCAGCAGCTTAGCGGGGTATTACGAGCAGTACTTC. Amino acid sequence: CASSLAGYYEQYF.

This clone occurred once. This rearrangement joins TRBV9 to TRBJ2-1; the match to TRBD2 covers 7 bases. The V gene's germline CDR1 is SGDLS and CDR2 YYNGEE. CDR3 length equals 19 residues. After removal of 3 bases from V and 1 base from J, the junction contained 16 bases not matched to a gene. CDR3 nucleotides: TGTGCCAGCAGCGGGTCGATCCAGGATGGGCGGGGGTCCTACAATGAGCAGTTCTTC. The encoded protein is CASSGSIQDGRGSYNEQFF. Supplemented by reference TRBV9 and TRBJ2-1, the full variable domain reads DSGVTQTPKHLITATGQRVTLRCSPRSGDLSVYWYQQSLDQGLQFLIQYYNGEERAKGNILERFSAQQFPDLHSELNLSSLELGDSALYFCASSGSIQDGRGSYNEQFFGPGTRLTVL.

This clone was observed a handful of times. The chain couples TRBV27 to TRBJ1-1; 10 bases map to TRBD1. In germline, CDR1 is MNHEY, CDR2 SMNVEV (reference sequence). With V trimmed by 3 bases and J by 10 bases, 5 bases remained unmatched. The CDR3 is 13 amino acids. CDR3 in DNA: TGTGCCAGCAGTTTGGTAGGACAGGGGGGAGCTTTCTTT. Translation: CASSLVGQGGAFF.

This chain connects TRBV28 to TRBJ1-1; 7 bases map to TRBD1. With V trimmed by 5 bases and J by 12 bases, 12 bases remained unmatched. This CDR3 spans 13 amino acids. Germline CDR1 MDHEN, CDR2 SYDVKM. CDR3 amino acids: CASSLYADRATFF. The CDR3 DNA reads TGTGCCAGCAGTCTTTATGCTGACAGGGCAACTTTCTTT.

The chain combines TRBV7-9 with TRBJ2-3; 10 bases align to TRBD2. CDR3 length equals 17 residues. Germline assignment: CDR1 SEHNR and CDR2 FQNEAQ (reference sequence). Trimming at V came to 4 bases and at J to 0 bases, leaving 7 bases not matched to a gene. CDR3 in amino acids: CASSSRRLAGSTDTQYF. The CDR3 coding sequence is TGTGCCAGCAGCTCGCGCCGACTAGCGGGTAGCACAGATACGCAGTATTTT.

V is TRBV4-3 and J is TRBJ2-5, with TRBD2 matching 8 bases. This CDR3 contains 15 residues. Germline values: CDR1 LGHNA, CDR2 YSLEER. The trim removed 3 bases at V and 10 bases at J, leaving 13 bases unmatched. CDR3 residues: CASSQGGAGDPGQYF. For the CDR3, the DNA is TGCGCCAGCAGCCAGGGCGGAGCGGGGGACCCAGGCCAGTACTTC.

The chain employs TRBV9 and TRBJ2-3; 8 nucleotides line up with TRBD2. Germline CDR1 and CDR2: SGDLS and YYNGEE. The V and J ends lost 2 bases and 4 bases, in that order; junction bases with no gene match: 6. This CDR3 is 15 amino acids long. DNA of the CDR3: TGTGCCAGCAGCGTCGGGACTAGTAGTTCAGATACGCAGTATTTT. It yields the protein CASSVGTSSSDTQYF. The variable domain in full, with the rest retrieved from reference TRBV9 and TRBJ2-3, is DSGVTQTPKHLITATGQRVTLRCSPRSGDLSVYWYQQSLDQGLQFLIQYYNGEERAKGNILERFSAQQFPDLHSELNLSSLELGDSALYFCASSVGTSSSDTQYFGPGTRLTVL.

The gene calls are TRBV6-1 and TRBJ2-5; 7 positions match TRBD1. The CDR3 totals 15 residues. The V segment lost 6 bases and the J segment 2 bases; nucleotides outside the gene matches: 9. Germline CDR1 MNHNS, CDR2 SASEGT. CDR3 sequence: CASSHWDRNQETQYF. In DNA form, the CDR3 reads TGTGCCAGCAGCCACTGGGACAGAAATCAAGAGACCCAGTACTTC.

The chain uses TRBV5-1 and TRBJ2-2; D is perhaps TRBD1 (6 bases). The V gene lost 5 bases and the J gene lost 2 bases, with 16 bases spanning the gap. The CDR3 consists of 16 residues. CDR1 is SGHRS, CDR2 YFSETQ, per germline. CDR3 DNA: TGCGCCAGCAGAAGACGGGGACACGAAAACACCGGGGAGCTGTTTTTT. Translation: CASRRRGHENTGELFF. The full variable domain, with the rest looked up from reference TRBV5-1 and TRBJ2-2, is KAGVTQTPRYLIKTRGQQVTLSCSPISGHRSVSWYQQTPGQGLQFLFEYFSETQRNKGNFPGRFSGRQFSNSRSEMNVSTLELGDSALYLCASRRRGHENTGELFFGEGSRLTVL.

CDR3 bases: TGTGCCAGCAGTTATAGCGGGAGTGCAGGGGATACGCAGTATTTT. This codes for CASSYSGSAGDTQYF. The chain links TRBV6-6 to TRBJ2-3; 9 bases are a match to TRBD2. The germline gives CDR1 MNHNY, CDR2 SVGAGI (reference sequence). Trimming removed 3 bases from V and 6 bases from J; junction bases left unmatched: 7. This CDR3 is built from 15 residues.

The rearrangement links TRBV29-1 to TRBJ2-5; TRBD2 matches 10 bases. CDR3 length: 15 amino acids. Germline CDR1 SQVTM, CDR2 ANQGSEA. Trimming at V came to 2 bases and at J to 5 bases, leaving 8 bases not matched to a gene. Here the CDR3 DNA reads TGCAGCGTTGAATTGGGAGCGGGGGGGCTGGAGACCCAGTACTTC. Amino acids: CSVELGAGGLETQYF. Looking up the rest from reference TRBV29-1 and TRBJ2-5 gives the full variable domain: SAVISQKPSRDICQRGTSLTIQCQVDSQVTMMFWYRQQPGQSLTLIATANQGSEATYESGFVIDKFPISRPNLTFSTLTVSNMSPEDSSIYLCSVELGAGGLETQYFGPGTRLLVL.

The chain recombines TRBV5-4 with TRBJ2-1; D unclear. V lost 4 bases, J lost 8 bases, and 7 bases lay in between. Germline V lookup: CDR1 SGHNT, CDR2 YYREEE (reference sequence). The CDR3 extends over 11 amino acids. The CDR3 sequence is CASSVAYEQFF. As DNA, the CDR3 is TGTGCCAGCAGCGTAGCCTATGAGCAGTTCTTC.

The chain is built from TRBV7-2 and TRBJ1-2; TRBD1 aligns across 9 bases. This CDR3 is built from 14 residues. With 6 bases clipped from V and 4 bases from J, the junction kept 6 bases outside the gene matches. Germline V gene lookup returns CDR1 SGHTA and CDR2 FQGNSA. The CDR3 DNA sequence: TGTGCCAGCAGAAGACAGGGGGGCCCCTATGGCTACACCTTC. It is translated as CASRRQGGPYGYTF.

The chain links TRBV5-4 to TRBJ2-7; D is perhaps TRBD1 (5 bases). V lost 4 bases and J 3 bases, leaving 8 bases between the germline ends. Germline-derived CDR1 and CDR2 are SGHNT and YYREEE (reference sequence). This CDR3 comprises 12 residues. CDR3 sequence: CASSMTVYEQYF. The CDR3 coding sequence is TGTGCCAGCAGCATGACAGTCTACGAGCAGTACTTC.

This chain connects TRBV7-2 to TRBJ2-3; TRBD2 agrees at 7 bases. The J segment lost 7 bases and the V segment lost 1 base, leaving 8 bases of the junction unmatched. In germline, CDR1 is SGHTA, CDR2 FQGNSA. The CDR3 totals 15 residues. In DNA form, the CDR3 reads TGTGCCAGCAGCTTAGGCGGGGGAGGGCCATATACGCAGTATTTT. This sequence encodes CASSLGGGGPYTQYF.